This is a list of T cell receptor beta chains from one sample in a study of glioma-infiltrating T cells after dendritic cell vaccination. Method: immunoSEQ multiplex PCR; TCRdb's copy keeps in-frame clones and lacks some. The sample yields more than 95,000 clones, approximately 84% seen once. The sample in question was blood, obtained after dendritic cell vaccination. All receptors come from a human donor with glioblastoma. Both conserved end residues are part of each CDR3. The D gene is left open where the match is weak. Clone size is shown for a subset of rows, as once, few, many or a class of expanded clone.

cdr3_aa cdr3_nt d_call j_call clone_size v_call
CASSEYPVQAEQFF TGTGCCAGCAGTGAATACCCGGTCCAGGCTGAGCAGTTCTTC NA TRBJ2-1 once TRBV25-1
CASSVRDRGQNTEAFF TGTGCCAGCAGTGTCCGGGACAGGGGCCAGAACACTGAAGCTTTCTTT TRBD1 TRBJ1-1 few TRBV6-1
CATSESQGAIYEQYF TGTGCCACCAGCGAAAGCCAGGGGGCGATCTACGAGCAGTACTTC TRBD1 TRBJ2-7 NA TRBV15
CASSYGQTYEQYF TGTGCCAGCAGTTACGGACAAACCTACGAGCAGTACTTC NA TRBJ2-7 few TRBV6-5
CASRSRVSSGANVLTF TGTGCCAGCAGGTCCCGGGTGAGCTCTGGGGCCAACGTCCTGACTTTC NA TRBJ2-6 once TRBV11-2
CASSGDQGINEQYF TGTGCCAGCAGCGGCGACCAGGGAATCAACGAGCAGTACTTC NA TRBJ2-7 NA TRBV5-6
CASSHPGTPKTAFF TGTGCCAGCAGCCACCCCGGGACACCCAAGACAGCTTTCTTT NA TRBJ1-1 NA TRBV4-2
CAWSDRGYNEQFF TGTGCCTGGAGCGACAGGGGATACAATGAGCAGTTCTTC TRBD1 TRBJ2-1 NA TRBV30
CASSYDRIYTGELFF TGTGCCAGCAGCTATGACAGAATATACACCGGGGAGCTGTTTTTT NA TRBJ2-2 NA TRBV5-4
CASSYSFSQGARYTF TGTGCCAGCAGTTACTCCTTCTCCCAGGGGGCTCGCTACACCTTC TRBD1 TRBJ1-2 NA TRBV6-6
CASSLGANNQPQHF TGCGCCAGCTCCTTAGGGGCAAACAATCAGCCCCAGCATTTT NA TRBJ1-5 once TRBV5-1
CASGSQVGSYNEQFF TGTGCTAGTGGTTCCCAGGTGGGCTCCTACAATGAGCAGTTCTTC NA TRBJ2-1 few TRBV12-5
CASSLDIGEGGYTF TGTGCCAGCAGCTTAGATATAGGGGAGGGAGGCTACACCTTC NA TRBJ1-2 NA TRBV11-2
CASSLEDSQETQYF TGTGCCAGCAGCTTAGAGGACTCACAAGAGACCCAGTACTTC NA TRBJ2-5 NA TRBV5-6
CASSLRGGVSNYGYTF TGTGCCAGCAGCTTGCGGGGTGGGGTATCTAACTATGGCTACACCTTC NA TRBJ1-2 NA TRBV5-6
CASSFPEGGQGHGYTF TGTGCCAGCAGTTTCCCCGAAGGAGGACAGGGCCATGGCTACACCTTC TRBD1 TRBJ1-2 NA TRBV28
CATSREDTRETQYF TGTGCCACCAGCAGAGAGGACACACGAGAGACCCAGTACTTC NA TRBJ2-5 once TRBV15
CASSFAGQETQYF TGTGCCAGCAGCTTCGCGGGGCAAGAGACCCAGTACTTC NA TRBJ2-5 NA TRBV7-2
CASIAGAGNYGYTF TGTGCCAGCATTGCGGGAGCAGGAAACTATGGCTACACCTTC NA TRBJ1-2 NA TRBV2
CASSRDGLAGSNEQFF TGCGCCAGCAGCAGGGACGGACTAGCGGGGTCCAATGAGCAGTTCTTC TRBD2 TRBJ2-1 NA TRBV5-1
CASSLARGTEHNEQFF TGTGCCAGCAGCTTAGCGCGAGGGACAGAACACAATGAGCAGTTCTTC TRBD1 TRBJ2-1 NA TRBV7-9
CASTDRVQETQYF TGTGCCAGCACGGACAGGGTACAAGAGACCCAGTACTTC TRBD1 TRBJ2-5 NA TRBV6-1
CASSLHRDGYTF TGTGCCAGCAGCCTTCACAGGGACGGCTACACCTTC NA TRBJ1-2 NA TRBV6-1
CASSLVGFEQYF TGTGCCAGCAGCTTAGTTGGCTTCGAGCAGTACTTC NA TRBJ2-7 once TRBV11-2
CASSYSGGQGYEQYF TGTGCCAGCAGTTACTCGGGGGGACAGGGCTACGAGCAGTACTTC TRBD1 TRBJ2-7 NA TRBV6-5
CASTGTPSSGANVLTF TGTGCCAGCACCGGGACACCAAGCTCTGGGGCCAACGTCCTGACTTTC NA TRBJ2-6 NA TRBV2
CASTEGSNYGYTF TGTGCCAGCACGGAGGGGTCTAACTATGGCTACACCTTC NA TRBJ1-2 NA TRBV28
CAWTQALGNTIYF TGTGCCTGGACCCAGGCGCTTGGAAACACCATATATTTT NA TRBJ1-3 NA TRBV30
CASSKGADTQYF TGTGCCAGTAGTAAGGGGGCAGATACGCAGTATTTT NA TRBJ2-3 NA TRBV19